A single sample is the source of the 26 T cell receptor beta chains below, sequenced in a study of shared clonotypes between healthy human individuals. Profiling relied on immunoSEQ multiplex PCR, and the TCRdb table lists in-frame clones only, not all of them. The sample consists of a few million clones, 85% to 95% of them appearing once. The sequencing input was naive CD4+ T cells sorted from blood. Specified subset: CD45RA+ positively selected. The receptors originated from a man aged 18 to 30 in good health.

The CDR3 here is CASSLNTGGAGYGYTF. As DNA, the CDR3 is TGCGCCAGCAGTTTAAACACAGGGGGCGCGGGCTATGGCTACACCTTC. V gene TRBV5-1 combines with J gene TRBJ1-2, with 9 bases aligning to TRBD1. V lost 5 bases and J lost 4; bases outside the gene matches: 12. This CDR3 comprises 16 residues. Germline-derived CDR1 and CDR2 are SGHRS and YFSETQ.

V is TRBV7-9 and J is TRBJ2-3; D call uncertain. Germline lookup yields CDR1 SEHNR and CDR2 FQNEAQ (reference sequence). Trimming pared 1 base from V and 2 bases from J, leaving 16 bases between. The CDR3 length is 17 residues. CDR3 amino acids: CASSLGVNSFLTDTQYF. CDR3 DNA sequence: TGTGCCAGCAGCTTAGGTGTGAATAGCTTCCTCACAGATACGCAGTATTTT.

This clone was seen only once. J is TRBJ2-6 and V is TRBV27, with TRBD1 as a possible D gene (6 bases). Germline V CDR1 and CDR2: MNHEY, SMNVEV (reference sequence). With 5 bases removed from V and 0 bases from J, the gap between germline ends came to 20 bases. The CDR3 runs to 19 residues. CDR3 sequence (DNA): TGTGCCAGCAGTCCCGATTTTTTGACAGGCAACTCTGGGGCCAACGTCCTGACTTTC. This gives the protein CASSPDFLTGNSGANVLTF.

The chain couples TRBV10-3 to TRBJ2-5, with 10 positions matching TRBD2. Germline CDR1 is ENHRY and CDR2 is SYGVKD. This CDR3 has 14 residues. V lost 5 bases to trimming and J lost 5 bases; unmatched junction nucleotides: 5. The CDR3 protein is CAISQLAGLETQYF. CDR3 DNA sequence: TGTGCCATCAGTCAACTAGCGGGGCTCGAGACCCAGTACTTC.

The V call is TRBV7-9, the J call TRBJ2-4; D might be TRBD1 or TRBD2, each matching 5 bases. Germline V gene data show CDR1 as SEHNR and CDR2 as FQNEAQ (reference sequence). There are 15 residues in the CDR3. V lost 5 bases, J lost 9 bases, and 20 bases lay in between. The CDR3 DNA reads TGTGCCAGCAGCCGACCTGGAGGCAGGGCACCCATTCAGTACTTC. Its translation is CASSRPGGRAPIQYF. The full variable domain, in which reference TRBV7-9 and TRBJ2-4 provide the parts outside the CDR3, is DTGVSQNPRHKITKRGQNVTFRCDPISEHNRLYWYRQTLGQGPEFLTYFQNEAQLEKSRLLSDRFSAERPKGSFSTLEIQRTEQGDSAMYLCASSRPGGRAPIQYFGAGTRLSVL.

On this clone itself: Other DNA sequences in this sample translate to the same CDR3. The chain links TRBV4-3 to TRBJ2-7; the match to TRBD2 covers 7 bases. The germline V gene has CDR1 LGHNA and CDR2 YSLEER. Germline trimming cut 0 bases from V and 2 bases from J; bases unmatched to any gene: 4. The CDR3 consists of 15 residues. The CDR3 reads CASSQDLGGTYEQYF. The CDR3 DNA reads as TGCGCCAGCAGCCAAGATCTGGGGGGGACCTACGAGCAGTACTTC.

The chain couples TRBV15 to TRBJ1-4; 8 bases fit TRBD1. The CDR3 consists of 15 residues. V gave up 4 bases and J gave up 5 bases; unmatched junction bases: 6. From germline, CDR1 is LNHNV and CDR2 YYDKDF (reference sequence). The CDR3 sequence: CATSNRTGNNEKLFF. CDR3 DNA: TGTGCCACCAGCAACCGGACAGGGAACAATGAAAAACTGTTTTTT.

This clone has only one observation. The rearrangement links TRBV6-5 to TRBJ2-1; tentatively, D is TRBD1 or TRBD2 (6 bases each). In germline, CDR1 is MNHEY, CDR2 SVGAGI. The V end lost 6 bases, the J end lost 3 bases, and 15 bases lay between the germline ends. The CDR3 has 15 amino acids. In DNA form, the CDR3 reads TGTGCCAGCAGGCAAACGGGGGCCGGCTACAATGAGCAGTTCTTC. Amino acids: CASRQTGAGYNEQFF.

The chain carries TRBV28 and TRBJ1-4; 9 nucleotides match TRBD1. With V trimmed by 5 bases and J by 0 bases, 10 bases remained unmatched. The CDR3 length is 18 residues. Germline CDR1 MDHEN, CDR2 SYDVKM. CDR3 nucleotides: TGTGCCAGCAGTCAGGGACAGGGAATACTAGCAACTAATGAAAAACTGTTTTTT. It is translated as CASSQGQGILATNEKLFF.

As to this clone: This specimen includes other DNA sequences encoding the same CDR3. The chain is built from TRBV5-1 and TRBJ2-1; 13 bases map to TRBD2. The trim removed 4 bases at V and 6 bases at J, leaving 4 bases unmatched. CDR1 and CDR2 from the germline V gene are SGHRS and YFSETQ. The CDR3 is 15 amino acids. CDR3 DNA sequence: TGCGCCAGCAGCCCGACTAGCGGGGGGCCCAATGAGCAGTTCTTC. The encoded protein is CASSPTSGGPNEQFF.

The chain couples TRBV9 to TRBJ2-5; 7 bases align to TRBD2. The germline V gene has CDR1 SGDLS and CDR2 YYNGEE. Trimming removed 4 bases from V and 1 base from J; junction bases left unmatched: 10. This CDR3 has 16 residues. For the CDR3, the DNA is TGTGCCAGCAGCCCCCGGTCCGGGGGGACCCAAGAGACCCAGTACTTC. Translation gives CASSPRSGGTQETQYF.

The chain combines TRBV5-6 with TRBJ1-3; D might be TRBD1 (5 bases). In germline, CDR1 is SGHDT, CDR2 YYEEEE. With 0 bases removed from V and 4 bases from J, the gap between germline ends came to 14 bases. The CDR3 has 16 amino acids. CDR3 DNA: TGTGCCAGCAGCTTGGCACTTGGGGCTCTGGGAAACACCATATATTTT. As protein: CASSLALGALGNTIYF.

This clone occurred once. The chain carries TRBV10-3 and TRBJ2-3; no clear D gene. The germline V gene has CDR1 ENHRY and CDR2 SYGVKD. The CDR3 sequence is 15 residues long. Trimming took 2 bases from V and 1 from J, leaving 10 bases between them. This chain's CDR3 is CAISEPRLGTDTQYF. Written as DNA, the CDR3 is TGTGCCATCAGTGAGCCGAGACTGGGCACAGATACGCAGTATTTT.

The rearrangement joins TRBV2 to TRBJ2-7; the match to TRBD1 covers 11 bases. This CDR3 contains 15 residues. Germline CDR1 reads SNHLY; CDR2 reads FYNNEI. The V gene end was trimmed by 9 bases and the J gene end by 7 bases; junction bases not matched to a gene: 14. The CDR3 is CASNLGQGALVEQYF. In DNA, the CDR3 is TGTGCCAGTAACTTAGGACAGGGGGCTTTGGTGGAGCAGTACTTC.

With respect to this clone: The same CDR3 arises from other DNA sequences in this sample as well. The chain couples TRBV10-3 to TRBJ2-7; D unclear. V gave up 2 bases and J gave up 0 bases, with 8 bases separating them. The length of the CDR3 is 14 residues. Germline V gene lookup returns CDR1 ENHRY and CDR2 SYGVKD. CDR3 loop: CAISELGSSYEQYF. The CDR3 region has the DNA TGTGCCATCAGTGAGCTAGGAAGCTCCTACGAGCAGTACTTC.

In regard to this clone: This CDR3 is also generated by other DNA sequences in the sample. The chain has TRBV6-6 and TRBJ1-2, with D perhaps TRBD1 (5 bases). The CDR3 spans 13 residues. Trimming removed 2 bases at V and 4 bases at J, with 8 bases between. CDR1 MNHNY and CDR2 SVGAGI come from the germline V gene (reference sequence). The CDR3 nucleotides read TGTGCCAGCAGTTACGAGGGGAGCTATGGCTACACCTTC. Translated: CASSYEGSYGYTF.

In regard to this clone: Other DNA sequences in this sample translate to the same CDR3. The gene calls are TRBV29-1 and TRBJ1-1; D unclear. Germline assignment: CDR1 SQVTM and CDR2 ANQGSEA. Trimming took 4 bases from V and 1 from J, leaving 7 bases between them. This CDR3 is built from 12 residues. This CDR3 is CSVGLQNTEAFF. The CDR3 DNA sequence: TGCAGCGTTGGACTGCAGAACACTGAAGCTTTCTTT.

The gene calls are TRBV6-1 and TRBJ2-1; weak D call: TRBD2 (5 bases). Germline CDR1 is MNHNS and CDR2 is SASEGT. CDR3 length: 10 amino acids. V lost 4 bases to trimming and J lost 12 bases, with 7 bases between them. The DNA for the CDR3 is TGTGCCAGCAGTGGTGAGGGGCAGTTCTTC. Translation gives CASSGEGQFF.

V gene TRBV9 combines with J gene TRBJ2-7; D is possibly TRBD2 (6 bases). Germline CDR1 is SGDLS and CDR2 is YYNGEE. The CDR3 is 17 residues long. Between the trimmed V and J ends, which lost 2 bases and 5 bases, there was a span of 23 bases. The CDR3 protein is CASSVETSRIPKNEQYF. The CDR3 DNA sequence: TGTGCCAGCAGCGTGGAAACTAGCAGAATCCCGAAGAACGAGCAGTACTTC. The entire variable domain, with the rest obtained from reference TRBV9 and TRBJ2-7, is as follows: DSGVTQTPKHLITATGQRVTLRCSPRSGDLSVYWYQQSLDQGLQFLIQYYNGEERAKGNILERFSAQQFPDLHSELNLSSLELGDSALYFCASSVETSRIPKNEQYFGPGTRLTVT.

This clone appeared a single time. J is TRBJ2-1 and V is TRBV10-3; D is perhaps TRBD1 or TRBD2 (5 bases each). The CDR3 loop spans 13 amino acids. Trimming stripped 11 bases from V and 5 bases from J, with 16 bases between. CDR1 and CDR2 from the germline V gene are ENHRY and SYGVKD. CDR3 nucleotide sequence: TGTGCCGCGCGCCCGGGGCTCAACAATGAGCAGTTCTTC. Amino acid sequence: CAARPGLNNEQFF.

The chain couples TRBV25-1 to TRBJ2-2; the match to TRBD2 covers 7 bases. The CDR3 consists of 16 residues. Germline V gene lookup returns CDR1 MGHDK and CDR2 SYGVNS. V lost 6 bases to trimming and J lost 5 bases; unmatched junction nucleotides: 12. CDR3 sequence reads: CASRRNGGSKTGELFF. DNA for the CDR3: TGTGCCAGCAGACGTAACGGGGGGAGTAAGACCGGGGAGCTGTTTTTT.

The chain joins TRBV5-1 to TRBJ1-2, with 7 bases matching TRBD1. CDR3 length: 14 residues. From germline, CDR1 is SGHRS and CDR2 YFSETQ. V dropped 4 bases and J dropped 6; count of bases not matched to a gene: 9. CDR3 protein: CASSAGQSGDGYTF. The CDR3 DNA sequence: TGCGCCAGCAGCGCGGGACAGTCGGGAGATGGCTACACCTTC.

J is TRBJ2-7 and V is TRBV28, with unresolved D. V was shortened by 3 bases and J by 3 bases, with 12 bases between the two germline ends. Germline CDR1 and CDR2: MDHEN and SYDVKM. This CDR3 has 14 residues. In DNA, the CDR3 is TGTGCCAGCAGTTTTGGGCGGCAGTACTACGAGCAGTACTTC. Translation: CASSFGRQYYEQYF. Full variable domain (rest looked up from reference TRBV28 and TRBJ2-7): DVKVTQSSRYLVKRTGEKVFLECVQDMDHENMFWYRQDPGLGLRLIYFSYDVKMKEKGDIPEGYSVSREKKERFSLILESASTNQTSMYLCASSFGRQYYEQYFGPGTRLTVT.

The V and J genes are TRBV19 and TRBJ1-5, with 7 bases fitting TRBD1. CDR1 is LNHDA and CDR2 is SQIVND in the germline V gene (reference sequence). The CDR3 extends over 13 amino acids. J was trimmed by 9 bases and V by 6 bases; bases with no gene match: 8. This chain's CDR3 is CASSDRDRRPQHF. The CDR3 coding sequence is TGTGCCAGTAGCGACAGGGATAGGAGGCCCCAGCATTTT.

The chain has TRBV14 and TRBJ2-7; 15 bases agree with TRBD2. Germline CDR1 reads SGHDN; CDR2 reads FVKESK. V was pared by 4 bases and J by 9 bases, with 4 bases of the junction left unmatched. CDR3 size: 14 residues. The CDR3 is CASSPGTSGRRQYF. DNA for the CDR3: TGTGCCAGCAGCCCCGGGACTAGCGGGAGGAGGCAGTACTTC.

J is TRBJ2-3 and V is TRBV5-6; D gene unclear. The V and J ends lost 5 bases and 11 bases respectively, with 21 bases between them. The germline V gene encodes CDR1 SGHDT and CDR2 YYEEEE. This CDR3 is built from 14 residues. CDR3 in amino acids: CASRPEGPTRRQYF. CDR3 nucleotides: TGTGCCAGCAGACCCGAAGGGCCGACCCGGCGGCAGTATTTT.